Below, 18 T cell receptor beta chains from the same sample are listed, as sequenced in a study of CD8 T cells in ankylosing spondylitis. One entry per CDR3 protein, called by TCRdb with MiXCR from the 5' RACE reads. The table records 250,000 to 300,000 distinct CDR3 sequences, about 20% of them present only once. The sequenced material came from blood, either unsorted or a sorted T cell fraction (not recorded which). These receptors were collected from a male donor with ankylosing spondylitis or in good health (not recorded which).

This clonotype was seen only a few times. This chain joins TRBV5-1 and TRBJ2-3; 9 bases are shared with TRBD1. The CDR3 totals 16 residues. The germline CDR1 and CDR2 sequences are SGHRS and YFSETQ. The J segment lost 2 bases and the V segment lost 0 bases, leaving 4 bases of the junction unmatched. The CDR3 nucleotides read TGCGCCAGCAGCTTGGTGGGGACAGGGCACACAGATACGCAGTATTTT. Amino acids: CASSLVGTGHTDTQYF.

CDR3 protein: CAWSPPGAGNYGYTF. As DNA, the CDR3 is TGTGCCTGGAGTCCCCCAGGAGCGGGGAACTATGGCTACACCTTC. The rearrangement uses TRBV30 and TRBJ1-2; D unresolved. The CDR3 runs 15 residues. Germline V CDR1 and CDR2: GTSNPN, SVGIG (reference sequence). Trimming shortened V by 2 bases and J by 2 bases, and 15 bases separated the two germline ends. The variable domain in full, completed from reference TRBV30 and TRBJ1-2, reads SQTIHQWPATLVQPVGSPLSLECTVEGTSNPNLYWYRQAAGRGLQLLFYSVGIGQISSEVPQNLSASRPQDRQFILSSKKLLLSDSGFYLCAWSPPGAGNYGYTFGSGTRLTVV.

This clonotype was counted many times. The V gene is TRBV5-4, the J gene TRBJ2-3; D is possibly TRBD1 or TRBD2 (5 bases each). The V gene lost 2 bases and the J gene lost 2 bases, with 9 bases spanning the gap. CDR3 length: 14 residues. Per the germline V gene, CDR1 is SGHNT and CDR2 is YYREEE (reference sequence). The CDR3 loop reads CASSFGTTTDTQYF. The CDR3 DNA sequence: TGTGCCAGCAGCTTCGGGACGACCACAGATACGCAGTATTTT.

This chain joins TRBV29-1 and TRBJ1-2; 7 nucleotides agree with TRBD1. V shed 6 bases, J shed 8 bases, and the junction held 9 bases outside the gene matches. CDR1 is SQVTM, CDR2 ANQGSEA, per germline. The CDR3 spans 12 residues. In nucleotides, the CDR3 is TGCAGCGTGGTCAGGGGGGACGGGGGCTACACCTTC. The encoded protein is CSVVRGDGGYTF.

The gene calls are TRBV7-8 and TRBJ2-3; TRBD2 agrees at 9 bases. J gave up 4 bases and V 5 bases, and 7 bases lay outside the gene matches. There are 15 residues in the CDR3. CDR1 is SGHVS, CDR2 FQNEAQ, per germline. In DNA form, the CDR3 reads TGTGCCAGCAGCATTAGCGGGGGTTTTGCAGATACGCAGTATTTT. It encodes CASSISGGFADTQYF.

The CDR3 nucleotides are TGCGCCAGCAGACCACCAGGACAGAGGAACACTGAAGCTTTCTTT. Protein: CASRPPGQRNTEAFF. The rearrangement joins TRBV5-1 to TRBJ1-1; D possibly corresponds to TRBD1 (6 bases). CDR3 length: 15 residues. Germline V gene data show CDR1 as SGHRS and CDR2 as YFSETQ. Between the trimmed V and J ends, which lost 5 bases and 1 base, there was a span of 15 bases.

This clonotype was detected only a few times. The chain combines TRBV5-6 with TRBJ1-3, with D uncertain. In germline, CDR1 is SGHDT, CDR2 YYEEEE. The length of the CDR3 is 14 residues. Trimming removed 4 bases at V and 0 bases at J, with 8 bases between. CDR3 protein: CASSTVGSGNTIYF. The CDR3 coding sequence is TGTGCCAGCAGCACAGTGGGCTCTGGAAACACCATATATTTT.

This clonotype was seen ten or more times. The DNA of the CDR3 is TGTGCCAGCAGTCCCGGGACGACTGGAAACACCATATATTTT. Protein: CASSPGTTGNTIYF. The chain carries TRBV12-3 or TRBV12-4 and TRBJ1-3, with a tentative D call TRBD1 (5 bases). V shed 5 bases and J shed 2 bases, with 10 bases lying between them. The CDR3 covers 14 residues.

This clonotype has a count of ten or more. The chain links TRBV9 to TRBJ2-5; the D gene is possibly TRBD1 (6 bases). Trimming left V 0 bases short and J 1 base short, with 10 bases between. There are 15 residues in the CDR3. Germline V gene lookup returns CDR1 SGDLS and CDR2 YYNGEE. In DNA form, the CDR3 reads TGTGCCAGCAGCGTAGGTGGGGGCCTCCAAGAGACCCAGTACTTC. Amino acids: CASSVGGGLQETQYF.

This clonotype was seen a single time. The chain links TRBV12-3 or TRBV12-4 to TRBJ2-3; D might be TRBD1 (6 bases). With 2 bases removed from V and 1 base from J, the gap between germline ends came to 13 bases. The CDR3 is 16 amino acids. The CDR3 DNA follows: TGTGCCAGCAGTTTAATGGGGGCGAGAGGCACAGATACGCAGTATTTT. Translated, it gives CASSLMGARGTDTQYF.

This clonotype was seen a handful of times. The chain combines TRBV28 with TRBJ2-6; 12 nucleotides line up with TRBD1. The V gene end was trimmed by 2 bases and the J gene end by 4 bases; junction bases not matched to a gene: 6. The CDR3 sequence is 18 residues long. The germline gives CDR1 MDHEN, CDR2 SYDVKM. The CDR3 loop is CASSLRDRGLYGANVLTF. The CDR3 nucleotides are TGTGCCAGCAGTTTACGGGACAGGGGGCTTTACGGGGCCAACGTCCTGACTTTC.

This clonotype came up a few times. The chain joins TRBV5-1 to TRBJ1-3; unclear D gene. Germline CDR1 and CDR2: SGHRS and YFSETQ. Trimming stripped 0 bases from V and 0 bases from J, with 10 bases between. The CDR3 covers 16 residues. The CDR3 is CASSLGGSLSGNTIYF. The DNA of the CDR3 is TGCGCCAGCAGCTTGGGTGGATCCCTCTCTGGAAACACCATATATTTT. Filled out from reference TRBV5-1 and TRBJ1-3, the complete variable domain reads KAGVTQTPRYLIKTRGQQVTLSCSPISGHRSVSWYQQTPGQGLQFLFEYFSETQRNKGNFPGRFSGRQFSNSRSEMNVSTLELGDSALYLCASSLGGSLSGNTIYFGEGSWLTVV.

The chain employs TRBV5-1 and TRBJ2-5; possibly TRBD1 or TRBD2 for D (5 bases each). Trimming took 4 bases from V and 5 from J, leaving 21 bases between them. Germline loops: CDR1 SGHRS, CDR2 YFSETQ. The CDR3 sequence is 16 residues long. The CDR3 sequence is CASSRILTGTGETQYF. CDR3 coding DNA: TGCGCCAGCAGCAGGATCCTAACCGGGACGGGGGAGACCCAGTACTTC.

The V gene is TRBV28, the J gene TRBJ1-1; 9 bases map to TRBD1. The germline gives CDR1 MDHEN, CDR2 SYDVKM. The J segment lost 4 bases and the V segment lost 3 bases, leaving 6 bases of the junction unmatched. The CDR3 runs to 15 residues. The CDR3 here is CASSFLGQGGTEAFF. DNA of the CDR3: TGTGCCAGCAGTTTTCTGGGACAGGGAGGCACTGAAGCTTTCTTT.

The CDR3 loop is CASSYGRGSGANVLTF. The CDR3 nucleotides read TGTGCCAGCAGTTACGGTAGGGGCTCTGGGGCCAACGTCCTGACTTTC. This chain joins TRBV6-5 and TRBJ2-6; a possible D gene is TRBD1 (5 bases). V was clipped by 2 bases and J by 0 bases, with 8 bases between them. The CDR3 has 16 amino acids. The germline V gene encodes CDR1 MNHEY and CDR2 SVGAGI.

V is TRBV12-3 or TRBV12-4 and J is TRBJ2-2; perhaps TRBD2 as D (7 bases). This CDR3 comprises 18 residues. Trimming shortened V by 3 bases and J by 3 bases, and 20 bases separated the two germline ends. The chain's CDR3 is CASSFYGPGGQDTGELFF. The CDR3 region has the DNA TGTGCCAGCAGTTTTTATGGGCCCGGGGGGCAGGACACCGGGGAGCTGTTTTTT.

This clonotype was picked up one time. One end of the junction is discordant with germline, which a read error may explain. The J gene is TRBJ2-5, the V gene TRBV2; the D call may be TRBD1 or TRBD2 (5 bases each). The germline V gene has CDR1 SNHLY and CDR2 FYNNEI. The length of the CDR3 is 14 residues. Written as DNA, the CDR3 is TGTGCCAGCAGTCCGGCAGGGCTCGGGGAGAGCCAGTACTTC. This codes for CASSPAGLGESQYF.

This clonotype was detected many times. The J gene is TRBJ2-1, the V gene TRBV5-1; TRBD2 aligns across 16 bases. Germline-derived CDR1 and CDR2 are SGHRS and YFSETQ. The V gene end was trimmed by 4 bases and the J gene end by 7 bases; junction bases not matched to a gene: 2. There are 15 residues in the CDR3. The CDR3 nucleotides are TGCGCCAGCAGCCCGGGACTAGCGGGGGGGAATGAGCAGTTCTTC. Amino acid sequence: CASSPGLAGGNEQFF.